These 19 T cell receptor beta chains share one sample of origin, sequenced in a study of blood T cell repertoires in COVID-19 (dated by TCRdb to between 2020 and 2021). The library was generated by the immunoSEQ multiplex PCR assay. This is the immuneACCESS table as TCRdb keeps it, with only in-frame sequences that have V and J called. A part of the clones is gone; compared with another copy, unresolved V genes explain less than half, and the rest is unexplained. The sample table holds 130,000 to 150,000 clones, of which about 90% were seen once. Roughly 2.1% of the sample comes from the top ten. Specimen: peripheral blood. The receptors shown here come from a human donor in a cohort sampled during active COVID-19.

The sample holds a few counts of this clone. This chain uses TRBV7-3 with TRBJ2-2; tentatively, D is TRBD1 (6 bases). The germline V gene encodes CDR1 SGHTA and CDR2 FQGTGA. V shed 5 bases and J shed 0 bases, with 10 bases lying between them. The CDR3 covers 15 residues. CDR3 region: CASSQGTANTGELFF. As DNA, the CDR3 is TGTGCCAGCAGCCAGGGGACCGCGAACACCGGGGAGCTGTTTTTT.

This rearrangement joins TRBV28 to TRBJ1-1; 9 nucleotides agree with TRBD1. Germline CDR1 reads MDHEN; CDR2 reads SYDVKM. The CDR3 sequence is 14 residues long. Germline trimming cut 11 bases from V and 0 bases from J; bases unmatched to any gene: 7. The CDR3 region is CAVTGGSLNTEAFF. DNA for the CDR3: TGTGCCGTGACAGGGGGTTCTTTGAACACTGAAGCTTTCTTT. Drawing the rest from reference TRBV28 and TRBJ1-1, the complete variable domain is DVKVTQSSRYLVKRTGEKVFLECVQDMDHENMFWYRQDPGLGLRLIYFSYDVKMKEKGDIPEGYSVSREKKERFSLILESASTNQTSMYLCAVTGGSLNTEAFFGQGTRLTVV.

This sequence joins TRBV6-2 or TRBV6-3 and TRBJ2-5, with a tentative D call TRBD1 (5 bases). CDR1 is MNHEY and CDR2 is SVGEGT in the germline V gene. There are 11 residues in the CDR3. Trimming took off 5 bases at V and 4 bases at J, with 5 bases between the two ends. The chain's CDR3 is CASSQGETQYF. The CDR3 DNA follows: TGTGCCAGCAGTCAGGGAGAGACCCAGTACTTC.

The chain couples TRBV4-1 to TRBJ2-7, with D tentatively TRBD2 (6 bases). V lost 4 bases, J lost 6 bases, and 19 bases lay in between. Germline V CDR1 and CDR2: MGHRA, YSYEKL. CDR3 length: 15 amino acids. In DNA form, the CDR3 reads TGCGCCAGCAGCCCCCCCGGGACTGCCAAGATCGAGCAGTACTTC. It is translated as CASSPPGTAKIEQYF.

This clone was picked up one time. The J gene is TRBJ1-6, the V gene TRBV28; D is unclear. CDR1 and CDR2 (germline): MDHEN, SYDVKM. V was clipped by 3 bases and J by 7 bases, with 4 bases between them. The CDR3 runs 12 residues. The CDR3 reads CASSFSNSPLHF. The CDR3 bases are TGTGCCAGCAGTTTCTCCAATTCACCCCTCCACTTT.

The chain carries TRBV2 and TRBJ2-1, with D perhaps matching TRBD2 (6 bases). Germline V CDR1 and CDR2: SNHLY, FYNNEI. CDR3 size: 15 residues. V was shortened by 6 bases and J by 0 bases, with 12 bases between the two germline ends. CDR3 residues: CASSLEGSSYNEQFF. The CDR3 nucleotides read TGTGCCAGCAGCCTGGAGGGGAGCTCCTACAATGAGCAGTTCTTC.

This clone was seen only once. This chain joins TRBV28 and TRBJ2-7; TRBD2 matches at 12 bases. V dropped 8 bases and J dropped 7; count of bases not matched to a gene: 12. Germline assignment: CDR1 MDHEN and CDR2 SYDVKM. The CDR3 totals 15 residues. Here the CDR3 DNA reads TGTGCCAGCTCCAACCCGGGACTAGCGGGCGCGGAGCAGTACTTC. It specifies CASSNPGLAGAEQYF.

The rearrangement links TRBV7-2 to TRBJ2-5; a possible D gene is TRBD1 (6 bases). Trimming stripped 1 base from V and 1 base from J, with 10 bases between. The germline V gene has CDR1 SGHTA and CDR2 FQGNSA. The CDR3 spans 15 residues. The CDR3 is CASSLGGTTQETQYF. The CDR3 DNA reads TGTGCCAGCAGCTTAGGGGGGACAACCCAAGAGACCCAGTACTTC.

The V gene is TRBV5-1, the J gene TRBJ2-1; 7 bases match TRBD2. Looked up from germline, CDR1 is SGHRS and CDR2 is YFSETQ. The ends lost 4 bases at V and 5 bases at J; junction bases unmatched: 18. There are 18 residues in the CDR3. Here the CDR3 DNA reads TGCGCCAGCAGCCTCCGCCCGCAACGCGGGAGTCTCAACAATGAGCAGTTCTTC. Translated, it gives CASSLRPQRGSLNNEQFF.

The CDR3 here is CASSAGTGFYSNQPQHF. The DNA for the CDR3 is TGTGCCAGTAGTGCCGGGACAGGGTTCTATAGCAATCAGCCCCAGCATTTT. This chain uses TRBV19 with TRBJ1-5; 9 positions agree with TRBD1. Germline V gene sequence: CDR1 LNHDA, CDR2 SQIVND (reference sequence). The V segment lost 5 bases and the J segment 0 bases; nucleotides outside the gene matches: 8. CDR3 size: 17 residues.

The gene calls are TRBV2 and TRBJ2-1, with 13 nucleotides matching TRBD2. Trimming cost V 3 bases and J 5 bases; bases outside gene matches: 1. CDR3 length: 15 residues. Germline V gives CDR1 SNHLY, CDR2 FYNNEI. In nucleotides, the CDR3 is TGTGCCAGCAGTGACGGACTAGCGGGAGACAATGAGCAGTTCTTC. Encoded protein: CASSDGLAGDNEQFF.

This chain uses TRBV28 with TRBJ1-1, with D tentatively TRBD1 (5 bases). This CDR3 has 13 residues. Germline assignment: CDR1 MDHEN and CDR2 SYDVKM. The ends were cut back, 7 bases at V and 5 bases at J, with 14 bases in the middle. The CDR3, as DNA: TGTGCCAGCATACGGACACCCGGGACTGAAGCTTTCTTT. Its protein is CASIRTPGTEAFF.

This clone was seen a single time. The rearrangement uses TRBV1 and TRBJ2-3; TRBD2, as called in the table, went unchecked against the DNA. TRBV1 is flagged as a pseudogene. This CDR3 region has 17 residues. CDR3 in DNA: TGCACCAGCAGCCAAGTCCCTCTAGCGGGAGAGGCAGATACGCAGTATTTT. It translates to CTSSQVPLAGEADTQYF.

The rearrangement links TRBV24-1 to TRBJ2-2, with 13 bases that match TRBD2. The germline CDR1 and CDR2 sequences are KGHDR and SFDVKD. The CDR3 consists of 18 residues. The junction had 11 bases not matched to a gene; V was cut back by 4 bases and J by 7 bases. CDR3 nucleotide sequence: TGTGCCACCAGTGACCTAGGGACTAGCGGGGCCCTTAACGGGGAGCTGTTTTTT. Translated, it gives CATSDLGTSGALNGELFF.

The rearrangement uses TRBV27 and TRBJ2-2; unclear D gene. The V and J ends lost 2 bases and 7 bases respectively, with 20 bases between them. Germline V CDR1 and CDR2: MNHEY, SMNVEV (reference sequence). CDR3 length equals 17 residues. The CDR3 sequence: CASSLTASAPSGGELFF. In DNA, the CDR3 is TGTGCCAGCAGTTTAACGGCTTCTGCCCCCTCGGGCGGGGAGCTGTTTTTT.

This clone showed up just once. The gene calls are TRBV7-3 and TRBJ2-1; 11 nucleotides line up with TRBD2. Per germline, CDR1 SGHTA and CDR2 FQGTGA. Trimming at V came to 5 bases and at J to 3 bases, leaving 3 bases not matched to a gene. The CDR3 runs to 15 residues. DNA of the CDR3: TGTGCCAGCAGCCGACTAGCGGGAAACTACAATGAGCAGTTCTTC. Protein: CASSRLAGNYNEQFF. The complete variable domain, with remaining parts taken from reference TRBV7-3 and TRBJ2-1, reads GAGVSQTPSNKVTEKGKYVELRCDPISGHTALYWYRQSLGQGPEFLIYFQGTGAADDSGLPNDRFFAVRPEGSVSTLKIQRTERGDSAVYLCASSRLAGNYNEQFFGPGTRLTVL.

The gene calls are TRBV4-2 and TRBJ2-3, with D tentatively TRBD1 (5 bases). Per the germline V gene, CDR1 is LGHNA and CDR2 is YNFKEQ. V was clipped by 0 bases and J by 1 base, with 14 bases between them. The CDR3 loop spans 17 amino acids. DNA for the CDR3: TGTGCCAGCAGCCAAGATGGGGCGGTTCTGGGCACAGATACGCAGTATTTT. Protein sequence: CASSQDGAVLGTDTQYF.

The gene calls are TRBV7-2 and TRBJ1-2; D remains ambiguous. The V end lost 0 bases, the J end lost 4 bases, and 6 bases lay between the germline ends. The CDR3 runs to 13 residues. The germline V gene encodes CDR1 SGHTA and CDR2 FQGNSA. The CDR3 loop reads CASSLAQSYGYTF. The CDR3 nucleotides are TGTGCCAGCAGCTTAGCGCAGTCCTATGGCTACACCTTC. The full variable domain, completed using reference TRBV7-2 and TRBJ1-2, is GAGVSQSPSNKVTEKGKDVELRCDPISGHTALYWYRQSLGQGLEFLIYFQGNSAPDKSGLPSDRFSAERTGGSVSTLTIQRTQQEDSAVYLCASSLAQSYGYTFGSGTRLTVV.

This sequence joins TRBV2 and TRBJ1-2, with D unclear. V was pared by 0 bases and J by 10 bases, with 18 bases between. Germline V gene lookup returns CDR1 SNHLY and CDR2 FYNNEI. The CDR3 has 15 residues. The CDR3 loop reads CASSEAPRSTASYTF. CDR3 DNA: TGTGCCAGCAGTGAAGCCCCTAGATCCACGGCTTCCTACACCTTC.